Listed below are T cell receptor beta chains from one sample, sequenced in a study of blood T cell repertoires in COVID-19. Sequencing used immunoSEQ multiplex PCR; TCRdb keeps in-frame clones, though not all of them. Of about 170,000 clones listed, approximately 90% are singletons. Sequencing used PBMCs or T cells enriched from blood (not recorded which). These TCRs come from a woman younger than 35 who had recovered from COVID-19. Each CDR3 is given with its conserved first and last residue. Fields, in order: CDR3 length, V gene, CDR3 protein.

length: 15
V: TRBV7-2
CDR3: CASSLDWQGRFGYTF

length: 12
V: TRBV3-1/TRBV3-2
CDR3: CASSQSAGELFF

length: 13
V: TRBV3-1/TRBV3-2
CDR3: CASGLAGADTQYF

length: 18
V: TRBV27
CDR3: CASSMWGRPGQFYNEQFF

length: 15
V: TRBV9
CDR3: CASSELEASTDTQYF

length: 16
V: TRBV9
CDR3: CASSTRTSGAYNEQFF

length: 18
V: TRBV13
CDR3: CASSLGPLGGTQDYEQYF

length: 17
V: TRBV24-1
CDR3: CATSDWTGSSGANVLTF

length: 14
V: TRBV27
CDR3: CASSLLAGGLEQYF

length: 14
V: TRBV4-1
CDR3: CASSQDPAGGPQHF

length: 14
V: TRBV6-4
CDR3: CASSDQGGTGELFF

length: 12
V: TRBV29-1
CDR3: CSVGLAEETQYF

length: 16
V: TRBV19
CDR3: CASSSIRQYSSQPQHF

length: 13
V: TRBV6-5
CDR3: CASIRQGSYEQYF

length: 18
V: TRBV7-2
CDR3: CASSLLALATANTGELFF

length: 16
V: TRBV4-1
CDR3: CASSPLDRVGYNEQFF

length: 13
V: TRBV19
CDR3: CASAAGNNYEQYF

length: 14
V: TRBV6-2/TRBV6-3
CDR3: CASSRGTGKDTQYF

length: 17
V: TRBV18
CDR3: CASSPLGIREPSRGYTF

length: 17
V: TRBV30
CDR3: CAWTRRRGYAWGNEQFF

length: 14
V: TRBV7-9
CDR3: CAIGRGFSYNEQFF

length: 10
V: TRBV2
CDR3: CGAGSYGYTF

length: 18
V: TRBV9
CDR3: CASSDSIRTSGFTDTQYF

length: 15
V: TRBV28
CDR3: CASSLFRGEVYGYTF

length: 14
V: TRBV6-5
CDR3: CASKFQLTNTEAFF

length: 15
V: TRBV2
CDR3: CASSVPSGRQETQYF

length: 16
V: TRBV28
CDR3: CASSSPLRGRVSPLHF

length: 10
V: TRBV2
CDR3: CASIDRGAFF

length: 15
V: TRBV10-2
CDR3: CASSSQELIRTEAFF

length: 13
V: TRBV27
CDR3: CASSFRQNTEAFF

length: 13
V: TRBV20-1
CDR3: CSASKGTGNEQYF

length: 15
V: TRBV19
CDR3: CASSPRGTNTDTQYF

length: 16
V: TRBV10-1
CDR3: CASSETGGHSGNTIYF

length: 14
V: TRBV7-3
CDR3: CASSAGLKGNTIYF

length: 14
V: TRBV6-5
CDR3: CASSYADLNTEAFF

length: 16
V: TRBV19
CDR3: CASSIDSRQHKNIQYF

length: 17
V: TRBV18
CDR3: CASSPFEAGGGTTEAFF

length: 16
V: TRBV5-1
CDR3: CASSSGFTFSQETQYF

length: 16
V: TRBV27
CDR3: CASSSHRVATNEKLFF

length: 11
V: TRBV6-1
CDR3: CASSDTYEQYF

length: 14
V: TRBV7-2
CDR3: CASRLAGSQETQYF

length: 13
V: TRBV30
CDR3: CAWSLQDNSPLHF

length: 15
V: TRBV7-9
CDR3: CASSFGLAGVETQYF

length: 18
V: TRBV9
CDR3: CASSVVDLGRTGDEKLFF

length: 12
V: TRBV3-1/TRBV3-2
CDR3: CASSLFSEKLFF

length: 15
V: TRBV28
CDR3: CASSRRLAVYNEQFF

length: 15
V: TRBV4-3
CDR3: CASSQGAAETYEQYF

length: 14
V: TRBV28
CDR3: CASRTGDVREKLFF

length: 15
V: TRBV27
CDR3: CASRGLAGVAGELFF

length: 18
V: TRBV3-1/TRBV3-2
CDR3: CASSRHGGPTDNNTEAFF

length: 16
V: TRBV5-1
CDR3: CASSLDRPGVGYGYTF

length: 15
V: TRBV4-1
CDR3: CASSQWAGGPYEQFF

length: 16
V: TRBV5-1
CDR3: CASTPGTSGPVDTQYF

length: 15
V: TRBV4-1
CDR3: CASSQDGRFGNTIYF

length: 15
V: TRBV18
CDR3: CASSPQNGGAGEQYF

length: 14
V: TRBV7-3
CDR3: CASSFQQGSTEAFF

length: 15
V: TRBV27
CDR3: CASEPSGSSYNEQFF

length: 14
V: TRBV6-1
CDR3: CASSEWGANYGYTF

length: 15
V: TRBV6-2/TRBV6-3
CDR3: CASSQTTGARYGYTF

length: 14
V: TRBV28
CDR3: CASSLAGKNQPQHF